A single T cell receptor beta chain is shown here with its context. These data belong to a study of Ad26.COV2.S vaccination and SARS-CoV-2 variants. Assay used: immunoSEQ multiplex PCR; TCRdb lists only in-frame clones, some missing. The profile covers 300,000 to 400,000 clones, with about 89% appearing a single time and under 6% taken by the ten largest. This CDR3 has 15 amino acids. Trimming removed 5 bases from V and 0 bases from J; junction bases left unmatched: 4. The V gene's germline CDR1 is MNHEY and CDR2 SMNVEV (reference sequence). Treatment here: around 19 received Ad26.COV2.S at low or high dose, single or two shots; about 5 received placebo; per-sample allocation not given. After the first vaccine or placebo injection, samples were drawn on day 63.

This sample comprised peripheral blood, obtained in a trial of Ad26.COV2.S vaccine versus placebo. The chain combines TRBV27 with TRBJ2-1, with TRBD2 matching 7 bases. The receptor's source is a person aged 18-60 years who received the Ad26.COV2.S COVID-19 vaccine or a placebo. CDR3 nucleotides: TGTGCCAGCAGTCGGACTAGTTTCTCCTACAATGAGCAGTTCTTC. The encoded protein is CASSRTSFSYNEQFF.